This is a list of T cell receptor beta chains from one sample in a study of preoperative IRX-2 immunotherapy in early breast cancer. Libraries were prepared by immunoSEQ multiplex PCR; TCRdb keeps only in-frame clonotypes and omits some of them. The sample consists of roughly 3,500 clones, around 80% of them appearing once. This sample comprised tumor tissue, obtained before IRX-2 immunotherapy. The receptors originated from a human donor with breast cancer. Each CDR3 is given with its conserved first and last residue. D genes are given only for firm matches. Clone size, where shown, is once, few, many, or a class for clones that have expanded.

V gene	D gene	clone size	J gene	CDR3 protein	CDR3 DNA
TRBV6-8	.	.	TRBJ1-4	CASRSDFIKLFF	TGTGCCAGCCGGTCGGATTTTATCAAACTGTTTTTT
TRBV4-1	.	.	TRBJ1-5	CASSQVDMGFRSNQPQHF	TGCGCCAGCAGCCAAGTAGACATGGGGTTTAGGAGCAATCAGCCCCAGCATTTT
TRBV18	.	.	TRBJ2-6	CASSPQDSGANVLTF	TGTGCCAGCTCACCACAGGACTCTGGGGCCAACGTCCTGACTTTC
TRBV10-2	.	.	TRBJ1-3	CASSQQEGNTIYF	TGCGCCAGCAGTCAGCAGGAGGGAAACACCATATATTTT
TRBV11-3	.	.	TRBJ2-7	CASSVSGTETYEQYF	TGTGCCAGCAGCGTCTCCGGGACGGAGACCTACGAGCAGTACTTC
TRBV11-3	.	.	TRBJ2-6	CASSHRASGANVLTF	TGTGCCAGCAGCCACAGGGCCTCTGGGGCCAACGTCCTGACTTTC
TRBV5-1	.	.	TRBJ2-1	CASSLATGFYYNEQFF	TGCGCCAGCAGCTTGGCTACAGGGTTTTATTACAATGAGCAGTTCTTC
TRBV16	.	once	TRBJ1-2	CASSFRGGSNYGYTF	TGTGCCAGCAGTTTCCGTGGGGGATCAAACTATGGCTACACCTTC
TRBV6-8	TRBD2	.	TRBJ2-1	CASRGLASGSYNEQFF	TGTGCCAGCAGAGGACTCGCTAGCGGGAGTTACAATGAGCAGTTCTTC
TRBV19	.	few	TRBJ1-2	CASSWGPGYTF	TGTGCCAGTAGTTGGGGGCCCGGCTACACCTTC
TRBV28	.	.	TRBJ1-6	CASRQAPGDYSPLHF	TGTGCCAGCAGGCAAGCCCCAGGGGACTACTCACCCCTCCACTTT
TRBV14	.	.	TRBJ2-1	CASSRSGAYNEQFF	TGTGCCAGCAGCCGGAGCGGAGCCTACAATGAGCAGTTCTTC
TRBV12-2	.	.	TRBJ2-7	CASRFFKGLAGGVKYF	TGTGCAAGTCGCTTCTTCAAGGGTCTAGCGGGAGGGGTAAAGTACTTC
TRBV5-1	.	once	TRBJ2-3	CASSLSTSYGGDTQYF	TGCGCCAGCAGCTTATCTACTAGCTATGGCGGGGATACGCAGTATTTT
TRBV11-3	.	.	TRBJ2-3	CASSLDPYTDTQYF	TGTGCCAGCAGCTTAGATCCTTACACAGATACGCAGTATTTT
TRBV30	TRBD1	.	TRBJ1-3	CAWSKQGISGNTIYF	TGTGCCTGGAGCAAACAGGGGATCTCTGGAAACACCATATATTTT
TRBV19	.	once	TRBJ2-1	CASSIRAYNEQFF	TGTGCCAGTAGTATACGGGCATACAATGAGCAGTTCTTC
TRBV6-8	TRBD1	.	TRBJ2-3	CASSYGLGQGLTDTQYF	TGTGCCAGCAGTTACGGGCTAGGACAGGGTCTGACAGATACGCAGTATTTT
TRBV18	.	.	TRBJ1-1	CASSPPVGGIEAFF	TGTGCCAGCTCACCACCGGTGGGGGGAATTGAAGCTTTCTTT
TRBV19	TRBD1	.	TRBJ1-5	CATQRQGSAQPQHF	TGTGCCACCCAGAGACAGGGTTCGGCCCAGCCCCAGCATTTT
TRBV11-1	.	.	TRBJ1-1	CASSQQQLYTEAFF	TGTGCCAGCAGCCAACAACAGCTGTACACTGAAGCTTTCTTT
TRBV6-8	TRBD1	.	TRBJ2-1	CASRRTGPTYNEQFF	TGTGCCAGCAGACGGACAGGGCCGACCTACAATGAGCAGTTCTTC
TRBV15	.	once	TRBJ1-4	CATSRNRASNEKLFF	TGTGCCACCAGCAGAAACAGGGCGAGTAATGAAAAACTGTTTTTT
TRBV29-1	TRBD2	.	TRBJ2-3	CSPEVAGATDTQYF	TGCAGCCCTGAGGTGGCGGGAGCCACAGATACGCAGTATTTT
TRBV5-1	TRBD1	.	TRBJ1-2	CASSPPWTGMGGYTF	TGCGCCAGCAGCCCACCGTGGACAGGGATGGGTGGCTACACCTTC
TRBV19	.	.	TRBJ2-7	CASSMGLGDEQYF	TGTGCCAGTAGTATGGGTTTGGGGGACGAGCAGTACTTC
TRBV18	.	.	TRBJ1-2	CASSPSRTMDGYTF	TGTGCCAGCTCACCTTCTCGGACAATGGATGGCTACACCTTC
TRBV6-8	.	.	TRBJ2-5	CASERTGRGETQYF	TGTGCCAGCGAGCGGACAGGGAGGGGAGAGACCCAGTACTTC
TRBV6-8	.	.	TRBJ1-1	CAISFRDTKEGEAFF	TGTGCCATCAGCTTCCGGGACACAAAAGAGGGTGAAGCTTTCTTT
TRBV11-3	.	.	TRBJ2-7	CASSPGFGNYEQYF	TGTGCCAGCTCTCCGGGTTTTGGAAACTACGAGCAGTACTTC
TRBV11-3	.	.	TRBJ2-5	CASSVSTGFGETQYF	TGTGCCAGCAGCGTCTCAACAGGGTTCGGGGAGACCCAGTACTTC
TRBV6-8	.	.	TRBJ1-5	CASNLDNQPQHF	TGTGCCAGCAACTTAGACAATCAGCCCCAGCATTTT
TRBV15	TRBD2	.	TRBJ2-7	CATSRGAGGREQYF	TGTGCCACCAGCAGAGGGGCGGGAGGGCGCGAGCAGTACTTC
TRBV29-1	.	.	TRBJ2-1	CSVPDSNNEQFF	TGCAGCGTCCCGGACAGCAACAATGAGCAGTTCTTC
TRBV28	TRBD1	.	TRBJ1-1	CASRSGQGATEAFF	TGTGCCAGCAGATCGGGACAGGGAGCCACTGAAGCTTTCTTT
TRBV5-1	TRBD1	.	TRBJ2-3	CASSHGQGLGLETDTQYF	TGCGCCAGCAGCCACGGACAGGGTTTGGGTCTCGAGACAGATACGCAGTATTTT
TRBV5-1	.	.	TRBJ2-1	CASSLDLVNDEQFF	TGCGCCAGCAGCTTGGATCTAGTCAACGATGAGCAGTTCTTC
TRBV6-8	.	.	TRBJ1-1	CASSYGGNTEAFF	TGTGCCAGCAGTTACGGGGGGAACACTGAAGCTTTCTTT
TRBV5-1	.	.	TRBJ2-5	CASSPGNGRVGETQYF	TGCGCCAGCAGTCCCGGAAACGGGCGGGTCGGAGAGACCCAGTACTTC
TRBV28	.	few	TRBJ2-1	CAIKGSHNEQFF	TGTGCGATTAAGGGGAGCCACAATGAGCAGTTCTTC
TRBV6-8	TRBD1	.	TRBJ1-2	CASSQGQDYGYTF	TGTGCCAGCAGCCAGGGACAGGACTATGGCTACACCTTC
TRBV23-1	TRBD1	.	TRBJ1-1	CASSDRGGTEAFF	TGCGCCAGCAGCGACAGGGGAGGCACTGAAGCTTTCTTT
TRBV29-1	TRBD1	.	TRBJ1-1	CSVSDRGQRTEAFF	TGCAGCGTTAGCGACAGGGGACAAAGAACTGAAGCTTTCTTT
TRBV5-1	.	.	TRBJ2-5	CASSLSPGSSQETQYF	TGCGCCAGCAGCTTGTCGCCAGGGAGCTCTCAAGAGACCCAGTACTTC
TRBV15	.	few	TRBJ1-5	CATSRDNRRVYYSNQPQHF	TGTGCCACCAGCAGAGATAACAGACGCGTGTACTATAGCAATCAGCCCCAGCATTTT
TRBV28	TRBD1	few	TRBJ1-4	CASRSGTGVEKLFF	TGTGCCAGCAGATCCGGGACAGGGGTTGAAAAACTGTTTTTT
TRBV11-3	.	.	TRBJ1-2	CASSWVGAPIQGYTF	TGTGCCAGCAGCTGGGTGGGGGCGCCCATTCAAGGCTACACCTTC
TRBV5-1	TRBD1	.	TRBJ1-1	CASSGDRGDTEAFF	TGCGCCAGCAGCGGGGACAGGGGGGACACTGAAGCTTTCTTT
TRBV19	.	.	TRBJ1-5	CASSMGHGIDQPQHF	TGTGCCAGTAGTATGGGACACGGAATCGATCAGCCCCAGCATTTT